This TCR beta chain was identified during a study of PD-L1 blockade in urothelial cancer. About the study: Males with bladder-origin urothelial cancer made up about 90% of the roughly 30 patients. Patients had undergone 0 to 3 prior chemotherapy regimens. Findings and caveats of the study: Pretreatment TCR clonality in blood, when below the median, was predictive of better survival.

As to time point: peripheral blood 6 weeks after treatment start. Each patient's cancer was a locally advanced or metastatic urothelial carcinoma. The protocol was immunoSEQ multiplex PCR, while the TCRdb copy is restricted to in-frame clones and leaves out a portion. Among approximately 50,000 clones listed, 88% were seen once. Worth noting for this clone: Antigen specificity is unknown.

The V gene's germline CDR1 is SGHRS and CDR2 YFSETQ. CDR3 size: 20 residues. V dropped 0 bases and J dropped 2 bases, with 27 bases sitting between them. The chain carries TRBV5-1 and TRBJ2-7; D assignment may be TRBD1 or TRBD2 (11 bases each). Sequences were derived from PBMCs, sampled around atezolizumab (anti-PD-L1) treatment. The sequence derives from a man between 60 and 75 years old with urothelial cancer. The DNA of the CDR3 is TGCGCCAGCAGCTTGGGACCGGACAGGGGGCTAGCGGGAGGAACCTACGAGCAGTACTTC. This encodes CASSLGPDRGLAGGTYEQYF.